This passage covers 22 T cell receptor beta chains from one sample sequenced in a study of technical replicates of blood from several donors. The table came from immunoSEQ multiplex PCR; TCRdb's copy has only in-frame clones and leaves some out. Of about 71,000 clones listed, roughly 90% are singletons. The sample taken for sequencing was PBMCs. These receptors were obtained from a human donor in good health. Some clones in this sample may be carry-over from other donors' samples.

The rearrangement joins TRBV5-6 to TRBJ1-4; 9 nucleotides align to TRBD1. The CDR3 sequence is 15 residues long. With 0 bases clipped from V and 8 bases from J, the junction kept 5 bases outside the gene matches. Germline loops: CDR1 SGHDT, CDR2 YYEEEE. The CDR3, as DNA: TGTGCCAGCAGCTTGGTGGGACAGGGCAGGGAAAAACTGTTTTTT. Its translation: CASSLVGQGREKLFF.

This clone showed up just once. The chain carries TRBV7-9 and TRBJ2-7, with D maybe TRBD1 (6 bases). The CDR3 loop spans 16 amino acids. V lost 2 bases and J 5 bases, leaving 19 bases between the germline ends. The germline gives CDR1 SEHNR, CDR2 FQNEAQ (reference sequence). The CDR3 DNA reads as TGTGCCAGCAGCTTATTCTTGGGGCAGGGGAGCCACGAGCAGTACTTC. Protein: CASSLFLGQGSHEQYF.

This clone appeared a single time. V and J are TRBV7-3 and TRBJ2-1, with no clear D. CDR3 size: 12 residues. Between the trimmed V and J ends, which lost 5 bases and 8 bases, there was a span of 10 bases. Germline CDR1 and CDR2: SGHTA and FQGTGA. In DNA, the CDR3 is TGTGCCAGCAGCAGCGATTACTATGAGCAGTTCTTC. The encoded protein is CASSSDYYEQFF.

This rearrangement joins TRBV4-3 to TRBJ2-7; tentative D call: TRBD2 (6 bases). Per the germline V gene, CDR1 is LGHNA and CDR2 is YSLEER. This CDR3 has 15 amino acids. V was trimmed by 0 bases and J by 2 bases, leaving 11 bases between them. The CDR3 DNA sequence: TGCGCCAGCAGCCAAGAGGAGGGAAGGACCTACGAGCAGTACTTC. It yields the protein CASSQEEGRTYEQYF.

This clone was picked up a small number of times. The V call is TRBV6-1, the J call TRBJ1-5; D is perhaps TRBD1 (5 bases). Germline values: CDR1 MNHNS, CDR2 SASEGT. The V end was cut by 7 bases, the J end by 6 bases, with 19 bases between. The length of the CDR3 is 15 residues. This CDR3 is CASTLRGTQVQPQHF. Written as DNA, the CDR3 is TGTGCCAGCACTCTCCGGGGGACCCAGGTTCAGCCCCAGCATTTT.

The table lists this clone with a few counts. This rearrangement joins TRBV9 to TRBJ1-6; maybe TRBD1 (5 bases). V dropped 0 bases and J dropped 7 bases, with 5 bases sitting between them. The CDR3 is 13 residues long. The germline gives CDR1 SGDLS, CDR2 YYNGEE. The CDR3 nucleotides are TGTGCCAGCAGCGTAGGACAGAATTCACCCCTCCACTTT. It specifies CASSVGQNSPLHF.

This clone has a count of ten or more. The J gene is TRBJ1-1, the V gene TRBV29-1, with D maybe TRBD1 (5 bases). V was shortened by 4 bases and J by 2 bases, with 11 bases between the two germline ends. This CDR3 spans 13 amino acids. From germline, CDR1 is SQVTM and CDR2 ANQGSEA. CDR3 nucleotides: TGCAGCGTTGTTAGGGGTGGAAACACTGAAGCTTTCTTT. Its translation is CSVVRGGNTEAFF.

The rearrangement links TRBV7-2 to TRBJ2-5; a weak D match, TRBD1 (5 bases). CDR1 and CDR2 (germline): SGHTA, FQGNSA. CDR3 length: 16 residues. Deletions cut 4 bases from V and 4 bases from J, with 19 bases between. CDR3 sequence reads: CASSSAPSGLRETQYF. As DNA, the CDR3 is TGTGCCAGCAGCTCCGCTCCCTCAGGGTTGAGAGAGACCCAGTACTTC.

The CDR3 coding sequence is TGTGCCAGTAGTCCCCCGCTCGGGAGGACCCAGCATTTT. It specifies CASSPPLGRTQHF. This chain connects TRBV19 to TRBJ1-5; D not certain. This CDR3 spans 13 amino acids. V lost 5 bases and J lost 11, with 16 bases in between. CDR1 is LNHDA and CDR2 is SQIVND in the germline V gene (reference sequence).

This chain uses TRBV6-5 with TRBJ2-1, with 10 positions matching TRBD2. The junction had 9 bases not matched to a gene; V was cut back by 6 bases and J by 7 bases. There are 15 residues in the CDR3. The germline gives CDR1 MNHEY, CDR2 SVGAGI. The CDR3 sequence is CASRGGTSGNNEQFF. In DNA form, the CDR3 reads TGTGCCAGCAGGGGCGGCACTAGCGGGAATAATGAGCAGTTCTTC.

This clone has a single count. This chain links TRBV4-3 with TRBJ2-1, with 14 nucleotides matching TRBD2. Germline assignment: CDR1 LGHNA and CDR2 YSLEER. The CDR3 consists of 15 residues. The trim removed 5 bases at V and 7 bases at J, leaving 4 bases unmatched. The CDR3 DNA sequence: TGCGCCAGCAGCTACGGGACTAGCGGGAGAAATGAGCAGTTCTTC. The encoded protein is CASSYGTSGRNEQFF.

CDR3: CASSFSSIDTGELFF. The DNA of the CDR3 is TGTGCCAGCAGCTTTTCTAGCATCGACACCGGGGAGCTGTTTTTT. This sequence joins TRBV7-9 and TRBJ2-2; tentative D call: TRBD2 (5 bases). CDR1 SEHNR and CDR2 FQNEAQ come from the germline V gene (reference sequence). The V end was cut by 3 bases, the J end by 3 bases, with 11 bases between. This CDR3 contains 15 residues.

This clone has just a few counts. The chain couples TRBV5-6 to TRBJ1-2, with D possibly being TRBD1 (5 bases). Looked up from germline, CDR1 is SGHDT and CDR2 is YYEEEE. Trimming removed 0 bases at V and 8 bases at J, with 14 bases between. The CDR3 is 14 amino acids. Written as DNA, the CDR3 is TGTGCCAGCAGCTTGGGACAGATTATGCAGGGCTACACCTTC. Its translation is CASSLGQIMQGYTF. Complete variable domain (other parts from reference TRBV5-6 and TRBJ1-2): DAGVTQSPTHLIKTRGQQVTLRCSPKSGHDTVSWYQQALGQGPQFIFQYYEEEERQRGNFPDRFSGHQFPNYSSELNVNALLLGDSALYLCASSLGQIMQGYTFGSGTRLTVV.

The CDR3 loop is CASSGWRRGATYEQYF. The CDR3 nucleotides read TGTGCCAGCAGTGGGTGGAGGCGGGGGGCAACCTACGAGCAGTACTTC. The chain links TRBV2 to TRBJ2-7; 8 bases agree with TRBD2. CDR3 size: 16 residues. CDR1 is SNHLY and CDR2 is FYNNEI in the germline V gene. The trim removed 4 bases at V and 2 bases at J, leaving 10 bases unmatched.

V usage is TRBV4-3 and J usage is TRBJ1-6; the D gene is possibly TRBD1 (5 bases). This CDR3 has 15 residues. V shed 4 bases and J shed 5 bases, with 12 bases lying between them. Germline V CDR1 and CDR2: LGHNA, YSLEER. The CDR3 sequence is CASSPGGRDNSPLHF. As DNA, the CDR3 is TGCGCCAGCAGCCCAGGCGGCAGGGATAATTCACCCCTCCACTTT.

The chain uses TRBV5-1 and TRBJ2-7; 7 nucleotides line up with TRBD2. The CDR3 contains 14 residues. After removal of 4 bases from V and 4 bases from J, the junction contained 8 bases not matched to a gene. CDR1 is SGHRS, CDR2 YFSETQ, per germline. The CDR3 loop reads CASSPAGDHYEQYF. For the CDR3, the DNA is TGCGCCAGCAGCCCCGCGGGGGATCATTACGAGCAGTACTTC.

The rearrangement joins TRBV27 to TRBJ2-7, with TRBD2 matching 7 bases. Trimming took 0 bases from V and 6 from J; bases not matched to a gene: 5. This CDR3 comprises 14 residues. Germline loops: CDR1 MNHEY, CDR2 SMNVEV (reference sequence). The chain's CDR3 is CASSLSGGRREQYF. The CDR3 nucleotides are TGTGCCAGCAGTTTATCGGGCGGGAGACGCGAGCAGTACTTC.

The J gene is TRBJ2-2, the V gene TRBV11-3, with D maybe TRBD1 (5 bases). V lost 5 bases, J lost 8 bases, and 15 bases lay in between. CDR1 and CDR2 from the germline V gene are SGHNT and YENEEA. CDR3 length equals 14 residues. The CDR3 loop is CASSPTWGSGELFF. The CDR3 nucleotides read TGTGCCAGCAGCCCAACATGGGGCTCGGGGGAGCTGTTTTTT.

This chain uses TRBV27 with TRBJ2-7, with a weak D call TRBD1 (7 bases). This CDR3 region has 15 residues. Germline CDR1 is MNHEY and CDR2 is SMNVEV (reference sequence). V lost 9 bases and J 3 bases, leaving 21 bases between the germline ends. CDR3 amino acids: CARPGGRCPLYEQYF. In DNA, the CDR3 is TGTGCCAGGCCAGGGGGGAGATGCCCCCTCTACGAGCAGTACTTC.

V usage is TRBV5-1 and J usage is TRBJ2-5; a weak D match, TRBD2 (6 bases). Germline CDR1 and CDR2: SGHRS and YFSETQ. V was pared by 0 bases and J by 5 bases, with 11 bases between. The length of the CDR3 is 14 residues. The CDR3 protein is CASSLDSRGETQYF. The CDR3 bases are TGCGCCAGCAGCTTGGACTCCCGGGGGGAGACCCAGTACTTC.

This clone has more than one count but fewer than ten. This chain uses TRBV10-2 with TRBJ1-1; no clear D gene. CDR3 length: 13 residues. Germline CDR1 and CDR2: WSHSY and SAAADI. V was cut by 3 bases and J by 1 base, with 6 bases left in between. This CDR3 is CASSDAENTEAFF. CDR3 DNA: TGCGCCAGCAGTGATGCGGAGAACACTGAAGCTTTCTTT.

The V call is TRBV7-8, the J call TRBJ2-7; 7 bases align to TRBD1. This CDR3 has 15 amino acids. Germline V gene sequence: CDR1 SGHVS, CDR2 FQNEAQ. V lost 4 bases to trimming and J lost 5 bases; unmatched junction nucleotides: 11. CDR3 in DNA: TGTGCCAGCAGCTCAAACACCGGGACAGTCCACGAGCAGTACTTC. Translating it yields CASSSNTGTVHEQYF.